Below are 19 T cell receptor beta chains sequenced from a single sample in a study of T-cell memory formation after mild COVID-19. TCRdb re-analysed the 5' RACE reads in MiXCR, keeping a single row per CDR3 protein. Of 580,000 or so distinct CDR3 sequences listed, roughly 17% are singletons. Sequencing used PBMCs or a T cell subset sorted from them (not recorded which). Receptors originate from an adult woman who had mild COVID-19 (a few samples of this study predate the infection). Cell type and time point are not known.

This CDR3 is CSARESLAQYF. The DNA of the CDR3 is TGCAGTGCTAGAGAAAGCTTAGCCCAGTACTTC. The J gene is TRBJ2-5, the V gene TRBV20-1; D remains unclear. Germline V gene lookup returns CDR1 DFQATT and CDR2 SNEGSKA (reference sequence). With 0 bases removed from V and 9 bases from J, the gap between germline ends came to 8 bases. This CDR3 spans 11 amino acids.

This clonotype was detected ten times or more. This chain connects TRBV11-3 to TRBJ2-1; TRBD2 might be the D (6 bases). Germline-derived CDR1 and CDR2 are SGHNT and YENEEA. The CDR3 spans 15 residues. Deletions cut 5 bases from V and 3 bases from J, with 14 bases between. The CDR3 DNA is TGTGCCAGCAGCCCGTCGGGGGATCTCTACAATGAGCAGTTCTTC. The encoded protein is CASSPSGDLYNEQFF.

The CDR3 sequence: CASSLDVPDYGYTF. CDR3 DNA sequence: TGTGCCAGCAGCTTGGATGTCCCGGACTATGGCTACACCTTC. The V and J genes are TRBV5-5 and TRBJ1-2; D unclear. CDR1 and CDR2 from the germline V gene are SGHKS and YYEKEE (reference sequence). With 0 bases removed from V and 3 bases from J, the gap between germline ends came to 9 bases. The length of the CDR3 is 14 residues.

This clonotype was seen a few times. This chain uses TRBV27 with TRBJ2-3; D gene unclear. V gave up 7 bases and J gave up 3 bases, with 11 bases separating them. CDR1 is MNHEY and CDR2 is SMNVEV in the germline V gene (reference sequence). This CDR3 comprises 13 residues. CDR3 protein: CASKDLGTDTQYF. In nucleotides, the CDR3 is TGTGCCAGCAAGGACCTGGGGACAGATACGCAGTATTTT.

The DNA of the CDR3 is TGTGCCACAGGATTTGCGAGGGACTATGGCTACACCTTC. Encoded protein: CATGFARDYGYTF. The V call is TRBV7-3, the J call TRBJ1-2; no firm D call. V gave up 10 bases and J gave up 3 bases, with 15 bases separating them. The CDR3 consists of 13 residues. Germline V lookup: CDR1 SGHTA, CDR2 FQGTGA. Looking up the rest from reference TRBV7-3 and TRBJ1-2 gives the full variable domain: GAGVSQTPSNKVTEKGKYVELRCDPISGHTALYWYRQSLGQGPEFLIYFQGTGAADDSGLPNDRFFAVRPEGSVSTLKIQRTERGDSAVYLCATGFARDYGYTFGSGTRLTVV.

This chain joins TRBV12-3 or TRBV12-4 and TRBJ2-1; a possible D gene is TRBD1 (5 bases). This CDR3 contains 19 residues. The V end was cut by 6 bases, the J end by 0 bases, with 24 bases between. Here the CDR3 reads CASSLSVVRALSSYNEQFF. The CDR3, as DNA: TGTGCCAGCAGCCTATCGGTCGTCAGGGCCTTAAGCTCCTACAATGAGCAGTTCTTC.

This clonotype came up a few times. V usage is TRBV5-1 and J usage is TRBJ2-7; tentatively, D is TRBD1 (5 bases). The germline V and J ends were trimmed by 1 base and 2 bases, with 7 bases remaining between them. This CDR3 region has 13 residues. Germline-derived CDR1 and CDR2 are SGHRS and YFSETQ. For the CDR3, the DNA is TGCGCCAGCAGCTTGACGACAGCCTACGAGCAGTACTTC. As protein: CASSLTTAYEQYF.

The V and J genes are TRBV6-2 or TRBV6-3 and TRBJ2-1; D possibly corresponds to TRBD2 (5 bases). This CDR3 has 13 amino acids. CDR1 is MNHEY and CDR2 is SVGEGT in the germline V gene. The V end was cut by 2 bases, the J end by 9 bases, with 11 bases between. Here the CDR3 reads CASSYLSAGEQFF. The CDR3 bases are TGTGCCAGCAGTTACCTCTCCGCGGGTGAGCAGTTCTTC.

In its sample, this clonotype was seen many times. This sequence joins TRBV5-1 and TRBJ2-5; D gene uncertain. The CDR3 has 14 residues. CDR1 SGHRS and CDR2 YFSETQ come from the germline V gene. V was pared by 2 bases and J by 1 base, with 9 bases between. The CDR3 coding sequence is TGCGCCAGCAGCTTAGGAACCTTCCAAGAGACCCAGTACTTC. As protein: CASSLGTFQETQYF.

At least ten counts were recorded for this clonotype. This rearrangement joins TRBV2 to TRBJ1-5; TRBD1 might be the D (5 bases). This CDR3 region has 13 residues. CDR1 and CDR2 from the germline V gene are SNHLY and FYNNEI. V lost 3 bases and J 6 bases, leaving 9 bases between the germline ends. This chain's CDR3 is CASSDQGVQPQHF. CDR3 nucleotides: TGTGCCAGCAGTGATCAGGGAGTTCAGCCCCAGCATTTT. Full variable domain (missing parts from reference TRBV2 and TRBJ1-5): EPEVTQTPSHQVTQMGQEVILRCVPISNHLYFYWYRQILGQKVEFLVSFYNNEISEKSEIFDDQFSVERPDGSNFTLKIRSTKLEDSAMYFCASSDQGVQPQHFGDGTRLSIL.

A few counts support this clonotype. The rearrangement uses TRBV30 and TRBJ1-2; D might be TRBD1 (5 bases). Germline lookup yields CDR1 GTSNPN and CDR2 SVGIG (reference sequence). V dropped 5 bases and J dropped 2 bases, with 12 bases sitting between them. The CDR3 is 13 residues long. The CDR3 nucleotides are TGTGCCTGGGGGCGGGACGTAAACTATGGCTACACCTTC. Amino acid sequence: CAWGRDVNYGYTF.

This clonotype was recorded a few times. The rearrangement links TRBV5-1 to TRBJ2-1, with 11 bases fitting TRBD2. V lost 4 bases, J lost 8 bases, and 20 bases stayed unmatched. This CDR3 contains 19 residues. The V gene's germline CDR1 is SGHRS and CDR2 YFSETQ. This CDR3 is CASSRAGQTSGGPMDEQFF. The CDR3 coding sequence is TGCGCCAGCAGCCGGGCGGGACAAACTAGCGGGGGACCCATGGATGAGCAGTTCTTC.

This clonotype was recorded a few times. The chain joins TRBV20-1 to TRBJ2-7; either TRBD1 or TRBD2 may supply D (5 bases each). The CDR3 is made up of 16 amino acids. Germline V lookup: CDR1 DFQATT, CDR2 SNEGSKA (reference sequence). V was clipped by 0 bases and J by 0 bases, with 15 bases between them. CDR3 region: CSARDLRAGTSYEQYF. In nucleotides, the CDR3 is TGCAGTGCTAGAGATCTAAGGGCAGGGACCTCCTACGAGCAGTACTTC.

This clonotype turned up a few times. The gene calls are TRBV7-6 and TRBJ2-5, with D unclear. The CDR3 contains 14 residues. The ends were cut back, 3 bases at V and 4 bases at J, with 12 bases in the middle. Germline V lookup: CDR1 SGHVS, CDR2 FNYEAQ. CDR3 DNA: TGTGCCAGCAGCTTTGGACCGTCTTCAGAGACCCAGTACTTC. Protein sequence: CASSFGPSSETQYF. The full variable domain, in which reference TRBV7-6 and TRBJ2-5 provide the parts outside the CDR3, is GAGVSQSPRYKVTKRGQDVALRCDPISGHVSLYWYRQALGQGPEFLTYFNYEAQQDKSGLPNDRFSAERPEGSISTLTIQRTEQRDSAMYRCASSFGPSSETQYFGPGTRLLVL.

This rearrangement joins TRBV24-1 to TRBJ1-1; no clear D. Looked up from germline, CDR1 is KGHDR and CDR2 is SFDVKD. The CDR3 is 15 residues long. Deletions cut 3 bases from V and 8 bases from J, with 18 bases between. The CDR3 bases are TGTGCCACCAGTGATAACGACAATTCCGGAGGAGAAGCTTTCTTT. It yields the protein CATSDNDNSGGEAFF.

This clonotype was observed at least ten times. The V gene is TRBV27, the J gene TRBJ2-5; D is undetermined. The CDR3 covers 13 residues. Trimming took off 0 bases at V and 0 bases at J, with 2 bases between the two ends. Per germline, CDR1 MNHEY and CDR2 SMNVEV (reference sequence). The CDR3 DNA sequence: TGTGCCAGCAGTTTATCGTACCAAGAGACCCAGTACTTC. Translating gives CASSLSYQETQYF.

The rearrangement joins TRBV7-8 to TRBJ1-4, with 7 nucleotides matching TRBD1. Trimming at V came to 0 bases and at J to 7 bases, leaving 2 bases not matched to a gene. Germline V gene sequence: CDR1 SGHVS, CDR2 FQNEAQ. This CDR3 spans 14 amino acids. The CDR3 DNA is TGTGCCAGCAGCTTAGCGACAGGGAGTGAAAAACTGTTTTTT. Amino acids: CASSLATGSEKLFF.

This clonotype was seen a handful of times. The CDR3 nucleotides read TGTGCCAGCAGCTCGGGCGGCCGCGCTGAGCAGTTCTTC. It is translated as CASSSGGRAEQFF. The chain carries TRBV7-3 and TRBJ2-1; no clear D gene. This CDR3 has 13 amino acids. The V end lost 4 bases, the J end lost 9 bases, and 13 bases lay between the germline ends. Germline CDR1 is SGHTA and CDR2 is FQGTGA.

This clonotype was detected only a few times. V usage is TRBV7-2 and J usage is TRBJ2-5; 7 bases line up with TRBD2. Germline CDR1 reads SGHTA; CDR2 reads FQGNSA. Unmatched junction bases numbered 8, after V lost 6 bases and J lost 1 base. The CDR3 consists of 15 residues. The CDR3 sequence: CASSHSSGPQETQYF. The CDR3, as DNA: TGTGCCAGCAGTCACAGTAGCGGGCCCCAAGAGACCCAGTACTTC.